The clone carrying this T cell receptor beta chain has more than one count but fewer than ten. The data were taken from a study of blood T cell repertoires in COVID-19. Study information: Acute-phase and convalescent COVID-19 samples originated in the United States, Italy and Spain.

In the source study's methods: Reference gene primer amplification yielded estimated nucleated cell counts. The assay was immunoSEQ multiplex PCR, and TCRdb's table has in-frame clones only and misses some. Clone size and V and J calls were adopted from that table, with D and trimming inferred from the DNA. The sample includes 240,000 or so clones, roughly 83% of them seen just once. The CDR3 is 15 amino acids. CDR1 MDHEN and CDR2 SYDVKM come from the germline V gene. V was trimmed by 6 bases and J by 12 bases, leaving 23 bases between them. The chain joins TRBV28 to TRBJ1-4, with a weak D call TRBD1 (6 bases). The sequence derives from a woman of 80 years or more with acute or convalescent COVID-19. Sequenced material: peripheral blood. DNA for the CDR3: TGTGCCAGCAGCCTCCCTTACAGGGTTGGGGGTGAACTGTTTTTT. Protein product: CASSLPYRVGGELFF. The full variable domain, with the rest looked up from reference TRBV28 and TRBJ1-4, is DVKVTQSSRYLVKRTGEKVFLECVQDMDHENMFWYRQDPGLGLRLIYFSYDVKMKEKGDIPEGYSVSREKKERFSLILESASTNQTSMYLCASSLPYRVGGELFFGSGTQLSVL.